This passage covers 6 T cell receptor beta chains from one sample sequenced in a study of T-cell memory formation after mild COVID-19. TCRdb processed the 5' RACE reads anew with MiXCR; each CDR3 protein has one entry. This table holds 380,000 or so distinct CDR3 sequences, about an eighth found once. The sample comprised PBMCs or a T cell subset sorted from them (not recorded which). The receptors were sampled from a man younger than 35 who had mild COVID-19 (a few samples of this study predate the infection). Cell type and time point are not known.

The rearrangement joins TRBV11-3 to TRBJ2-2; 7 bases map to TRBD2. Germline CDR1 SGHNT, CDR2 YENEEA. The V gene end was trimmed by 4 bases and the J gene end by 11 bases; junction bases not matched to a gene: 13. The CDR3 consists of 15 residues. The CDR3 DNA reads as TGTGCCAGCAGCTCAAGAGGGAGGGATCCCGATGAGCTGTTTTTT. It specifies CASSSRGRDPDELFF.

This clonotype was picked up a small number of times. The chain employs TRBV4-3 and TRBJ2-1; weak D call: TRBD1 (6 bases). Germline CDR1 LGHNA, CDR2 YSLEER. V lost 0 bases to trimming and J lost 3 bases, with 12 bases between them. The length of the CDR3 is 16 residues. The CDR3 spells CASSQDWVGGYNEQFF. The CDR3 nucleotides read TGCGCCAGCAGCCAAGATTGGGTAGGGGGCTACAATGAGCAGTTCTTC.

The chain uses TRBV9 and TRBJ2-3; 8 bases agree with TRBD2. Trimming cost V 7 bases and J 5 bases; bases outside gene matches: 6. In germline, CDR1 is SGDLS, CDR2 YYNGEE. The CDR3 spans 13 residues. The CDR3 DNA reads TGTGCCAGCGCGGGGGGACCGGAAGATACGCAGTATTTT. Translating gives CASAGGPEDTQYF.

This clonotype has just a few counts. V and J are TRBV20-1 and TRBJ2-7; D assignment may be TRBD1 or TRBD2 (5 bases each). V lost 8 bases, J lost 7 bases, and 24 bases lay in between. This CDR3 is 14 amino acids long. CDR1 and CDR2 (germline): DFQATT, SNEGSKA (reference sequence). CDR3 DNA sequence: TGCAGTATTGGGAAGGAAGCCACCAGGGAGGAGCAGTACTTC. Protein: CSIGKEATREEQYF.

V gene TRBV5-1 combines with J gene TRBJ1-4; tentatively, D is TRBD1 (6 bases). V lost 4 bases and J lost 4, with 14 bases in between. The CDR3 consists of 15 residues. From germline, CDR1 is SGHRS and CDR2 YFSETQ. The CDR3 protein is CASSLEGHLNEKLFF. Here the CDR3 DNA reads TGCGCCAGCAGCCTTGAGGGACACCTTAATGAAAAACTGTTTTTT. Full variable domain (rest looked up from reference TRBV5-1 and TRBJ1-4): KAGVTQTPRYLIKTRGQQVTLSCSPISGHRSVSWYQQTPGQGLQFLFEYFSETQRNKGNFPGRFSGRQFSNSRSEMNVSTLELGDSALYLCASSLEGHLNEKLFFGSGTQLSVL.

The chain recombines TRBV2 with TRBJ2-1; no reliable D call. Germline CDR1 SNHLY, CDR2 FYNNEI. The CDR3 is made up of 11 amino acids. V was clipped by 8 bases and J by 7 bases, with 9 bases between them. CDR3 bases: TGTGCCAGCTGGACGAGAAATGAGCAGTTCTTC. It is translated as CASWTRNEQFF.